The 5 T cell receptor beta chains reported below all come from one sample, sequenced in a study of intratumoral heterogeneity in liver cancer. Each tumour sample represents a distinct, spatially separated region of the hepatocellular carcinoma nodule. Only in-frame clones appear in the TCRdb table, and some are missing; sequencing was by immunoSEQ multiplex PCR. This table has roughly 6,200 clones, approximately 64% appearing once. This specimen consisted of tumor tissue, obtained before any cancer treatment. These receptors all come from a woman in her 70s with hepatocellular carcinoma.

This rearrangement joins TRBV28 to TRBJ2-1, with D maybe TRBD1 (5 bases). Deletions cut 6 bases from V and 7 bases from J, with 13 bases between. CDR1 MDHEN and CDR2 SYDVKM come from the germline V gene. The CDR3 contains 13 residues. CDR3 in amino acids: CASRTDSRNEQFF. DNA of the CDR3: TGTGCCAGCAGAACAGACAGTAGGAATGAGCAGTTCTTC.

The CDR3 loop reads CASSFNFGGELFF. Written as DNA, the CDR3 is TGTGCCAGCAGTTTCAATTTCGGCGGGGAGCTGTTTTTT. This chain joins TRBV12-3 or TRBV12-4 and TRBJ2-2; D is unresolved. Trimming removed 3 bases at V and 7 bases at J, with 9 bases between. The CDR3 totals 13 residues.

The genes are TRBV12-5 and TRBJ1-1; tentative D call: TRBD1 (6 bases). Germline V CDR1 and CDR2: LGHNT, FRNRAP. The V gene lost 1 base and the J gene lost 0 bases, with 12 bases spanning the gap. This CDR3 is 16 amino acids long. The CDR3, as DNA: TGTGCTAGTGGTTTGGACGGGGCAGGGGTGAACACTGAAGCTTTCTTT. It translates to CASGLDGAGVNTEAFF.

This clone appeared once. This sequence joins TRBV6-2 or TRBV6-3 and TRBJ1-1; 7 nucleotides match TRBD1. The V gene's germline CDR1 is MNHEY and CDR2 SVGEGT. V trimming: 2 bases; J trimming: 0 bases; junction bases outside the gene matches: 6. This CDR3 is 16 amino acids long. The CDR3: CASSYPAGTVNTEAFF. The DNA for the CDR3 is TGTGCCAGCAGTTACCCGGCCGGGACAGTGAACACTGAAGCTTTCTTT.

The CDR3 is CASSDTLEAFF. CDR3 DNA: TGTGCCAGCTCAGACACGCTAGAAGCTTTCTTT. The chain couples TRBV18 to TRBJ1-1; D gene unclear. Germline CDR1 and CDR2: KGHSH and LQKENI. V lost 5 bases to trimming and J lost 8 bases, with 9 bases between them. This CDR3 contains 11 residues.